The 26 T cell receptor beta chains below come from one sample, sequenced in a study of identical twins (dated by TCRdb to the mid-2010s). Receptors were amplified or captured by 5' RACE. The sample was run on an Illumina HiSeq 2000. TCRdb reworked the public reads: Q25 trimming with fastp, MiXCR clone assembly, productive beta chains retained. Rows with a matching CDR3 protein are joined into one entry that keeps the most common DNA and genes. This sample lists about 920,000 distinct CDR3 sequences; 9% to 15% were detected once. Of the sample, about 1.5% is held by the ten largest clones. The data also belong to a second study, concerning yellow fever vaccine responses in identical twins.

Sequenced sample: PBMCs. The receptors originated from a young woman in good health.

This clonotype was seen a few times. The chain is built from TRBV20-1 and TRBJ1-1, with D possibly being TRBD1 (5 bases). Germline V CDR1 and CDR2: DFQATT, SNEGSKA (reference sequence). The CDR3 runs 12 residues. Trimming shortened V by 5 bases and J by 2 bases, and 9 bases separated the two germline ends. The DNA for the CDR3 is TGCAGTGCTGAGACAGATAACACTGAAGCTTTCTTT. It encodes CSAETDNTEAFF.

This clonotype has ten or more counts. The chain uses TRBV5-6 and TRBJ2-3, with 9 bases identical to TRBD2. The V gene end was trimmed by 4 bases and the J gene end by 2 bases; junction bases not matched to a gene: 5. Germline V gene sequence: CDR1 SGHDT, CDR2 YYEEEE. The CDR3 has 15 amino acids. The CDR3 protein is CASSLAGPITDTQYF. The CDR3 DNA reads TGTGCCAGCAGCCTAGCGGGACCTATCACAGATACGCAGTATTTT.

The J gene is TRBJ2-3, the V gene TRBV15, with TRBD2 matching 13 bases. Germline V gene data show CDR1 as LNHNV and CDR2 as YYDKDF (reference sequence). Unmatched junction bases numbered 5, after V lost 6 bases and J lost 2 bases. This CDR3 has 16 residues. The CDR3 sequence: CATRTGLAGHTDTQYF. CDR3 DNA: TGTGCCACCAGAACGGGACTAGCGGGACACACAGATACGCAGTATTTT.

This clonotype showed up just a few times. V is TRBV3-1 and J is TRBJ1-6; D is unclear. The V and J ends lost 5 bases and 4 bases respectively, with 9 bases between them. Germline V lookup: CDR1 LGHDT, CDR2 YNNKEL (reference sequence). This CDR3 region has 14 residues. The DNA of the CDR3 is TGTGCCAGCAGCAAACCGGCGTATAATTCACCCCTCCACTTT. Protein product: CASSKPAYNSPLHF.

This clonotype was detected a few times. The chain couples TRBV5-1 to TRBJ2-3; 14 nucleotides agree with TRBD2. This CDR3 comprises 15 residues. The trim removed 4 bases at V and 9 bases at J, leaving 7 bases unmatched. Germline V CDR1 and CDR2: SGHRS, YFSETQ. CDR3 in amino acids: CASSPSGTSGGTQYF. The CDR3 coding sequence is TGCGCCAGCAGCCCCTCGGGGACTAGCGGGGGAACGCAGTATTTT.

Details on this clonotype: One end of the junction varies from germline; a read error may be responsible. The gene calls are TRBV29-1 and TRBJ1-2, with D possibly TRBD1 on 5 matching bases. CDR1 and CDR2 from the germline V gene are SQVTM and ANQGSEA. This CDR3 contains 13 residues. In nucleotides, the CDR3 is TGCAGCGTTGTGGACAAAGCTAACTATGACTACACCTTC. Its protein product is CSVVDKANYDYTF.

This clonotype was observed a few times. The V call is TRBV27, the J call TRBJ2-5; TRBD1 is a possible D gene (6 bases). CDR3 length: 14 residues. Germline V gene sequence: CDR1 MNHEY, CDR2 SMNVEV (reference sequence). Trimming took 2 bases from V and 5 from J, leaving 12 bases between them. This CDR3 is CASSLRRQGETQYF. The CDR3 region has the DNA TGTGCCAGCAGTTTAAGGCGCCAGGGGGAGACCCAGTACTTC.

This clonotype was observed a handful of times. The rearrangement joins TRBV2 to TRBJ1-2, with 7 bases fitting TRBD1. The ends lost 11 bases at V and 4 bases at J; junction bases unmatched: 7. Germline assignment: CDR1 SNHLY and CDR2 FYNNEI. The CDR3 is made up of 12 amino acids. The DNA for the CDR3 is TGTGCCTGGGGAGGGGGCACCTATGGCTACACCTTC. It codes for CAWGGGTYGYTF.

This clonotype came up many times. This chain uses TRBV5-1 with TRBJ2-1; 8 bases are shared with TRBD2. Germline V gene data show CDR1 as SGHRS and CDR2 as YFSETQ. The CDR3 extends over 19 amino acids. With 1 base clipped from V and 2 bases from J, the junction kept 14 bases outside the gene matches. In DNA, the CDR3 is TGCGCCAGCAGCTTGAGGGGCAAGACTAGCGCAAGTCCCTACAATGAGCAGTTCTTC. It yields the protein CASSLRGKTSASPYNEQFF.

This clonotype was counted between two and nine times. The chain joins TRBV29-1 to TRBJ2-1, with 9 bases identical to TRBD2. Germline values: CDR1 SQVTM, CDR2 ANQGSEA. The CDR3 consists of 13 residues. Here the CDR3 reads CSGLGTSSNEQFF. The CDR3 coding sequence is TGCAGTGGCCTTGGGACTAGCTCAAATGAGCAGTTCTTC.

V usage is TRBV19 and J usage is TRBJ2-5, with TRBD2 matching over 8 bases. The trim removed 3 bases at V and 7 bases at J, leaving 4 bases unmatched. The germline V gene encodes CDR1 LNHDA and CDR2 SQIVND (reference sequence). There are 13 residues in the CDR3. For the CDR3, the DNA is TGTGCCAGTAGTATGGCCGGGGGGGGGACCCAGTACTTC. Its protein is CASSMAGGGTQYF.

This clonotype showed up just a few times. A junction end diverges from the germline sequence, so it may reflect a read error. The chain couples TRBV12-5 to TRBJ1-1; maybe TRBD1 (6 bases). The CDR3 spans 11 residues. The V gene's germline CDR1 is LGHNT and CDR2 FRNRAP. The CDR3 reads CASGTGTLIRF. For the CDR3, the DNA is TGTGCTAGTGGTACGGGGACACTCATTCGATTT.

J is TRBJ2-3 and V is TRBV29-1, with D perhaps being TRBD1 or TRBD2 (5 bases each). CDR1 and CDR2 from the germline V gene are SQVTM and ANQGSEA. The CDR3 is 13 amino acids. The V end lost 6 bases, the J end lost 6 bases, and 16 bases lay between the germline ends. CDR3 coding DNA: TGCAGCGTGGGATTCGGGGCCACGGATACGCAGTATTTT. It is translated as CSVGFGATDTQYF.

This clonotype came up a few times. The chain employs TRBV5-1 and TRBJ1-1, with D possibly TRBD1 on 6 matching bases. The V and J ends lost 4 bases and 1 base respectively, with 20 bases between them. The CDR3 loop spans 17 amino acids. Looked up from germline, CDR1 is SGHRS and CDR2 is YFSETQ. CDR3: CASSHQGTRMGNTEAFF. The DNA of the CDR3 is TGCGCCAGCAGCCATCAGGGGACCCGTATGGGGAACACTGAAGCTTTCTTT.

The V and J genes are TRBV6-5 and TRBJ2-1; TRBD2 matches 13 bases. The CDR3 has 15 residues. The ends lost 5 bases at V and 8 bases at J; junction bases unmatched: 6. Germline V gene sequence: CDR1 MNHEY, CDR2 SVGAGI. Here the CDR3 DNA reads TGTGCCAGCAGTCTACTAGCGGGAGGGGTCGATGAGCAGTTCTTC. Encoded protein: CASSLLAGGVDEQFF.

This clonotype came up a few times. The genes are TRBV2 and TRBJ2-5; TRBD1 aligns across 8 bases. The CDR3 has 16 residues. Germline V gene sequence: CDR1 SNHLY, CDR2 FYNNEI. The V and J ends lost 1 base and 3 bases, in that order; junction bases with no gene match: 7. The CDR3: CASSEVDRGLEETQYF. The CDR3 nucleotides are TGTGCCAGCAGTGAAGTAGACAGGGGCTTGGAAGAGACCCAGTACTTC.

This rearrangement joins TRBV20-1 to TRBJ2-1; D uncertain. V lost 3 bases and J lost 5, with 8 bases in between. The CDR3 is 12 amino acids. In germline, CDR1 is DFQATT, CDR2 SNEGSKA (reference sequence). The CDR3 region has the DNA TGCAGTGCTAGCCGCTGGAACAATGAGCAGTTCTTC. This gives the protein CSASRWNNEQFF.

CDR3 residues: CASSLLGLAGRLSSSTDTQYF. The CDR3 coding sequence is TGTGCCAGCAGCTTACTCGGGCTAGCGGGGAGACTATCGTCTAGCACAGATACGCAGTATTTT. V is TRBV11-2 and J is TRBJ2-3; 9 nucleotides agree with TRBD2. CDR1 and CDR2 from the germline V gene are SGHAT and FQNNGV. CDR3 length: 21 residues. The trim removed 2 bases at V and 0 bases at J, leaving 18 bases unmatched.

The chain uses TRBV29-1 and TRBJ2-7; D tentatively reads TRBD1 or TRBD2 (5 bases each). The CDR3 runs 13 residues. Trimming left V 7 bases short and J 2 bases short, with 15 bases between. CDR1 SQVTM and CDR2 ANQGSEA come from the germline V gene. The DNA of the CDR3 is TGCAGCGCCGTCGGGGCAGGAACCTACGAGCAGTACTTC. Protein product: CSAVGAGTYEQYF.

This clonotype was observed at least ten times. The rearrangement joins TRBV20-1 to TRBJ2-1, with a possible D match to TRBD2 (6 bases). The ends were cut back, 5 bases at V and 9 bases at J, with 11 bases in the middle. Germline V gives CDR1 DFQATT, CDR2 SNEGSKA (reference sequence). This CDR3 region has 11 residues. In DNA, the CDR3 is TGCAGTGCTCTTCTAGCGTCTGAGCAGTTCTTC. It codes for CSALLASEQFF.

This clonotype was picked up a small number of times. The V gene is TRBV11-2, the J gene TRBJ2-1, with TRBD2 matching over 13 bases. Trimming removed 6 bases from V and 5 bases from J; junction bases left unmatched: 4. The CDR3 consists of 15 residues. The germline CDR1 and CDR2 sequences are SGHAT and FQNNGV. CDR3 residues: CASREGLAGNNEQFF. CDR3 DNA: TGTGCCAGCAGAGAGGGACTAGCGGGAAACAATGAGCAGTTCTTC.

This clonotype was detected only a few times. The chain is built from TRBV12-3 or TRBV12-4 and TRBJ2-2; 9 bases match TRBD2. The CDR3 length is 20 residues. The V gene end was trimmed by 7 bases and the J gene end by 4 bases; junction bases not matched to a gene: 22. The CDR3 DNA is TGTGCCAGCACCCCTTGGGGGCCTAGCGGGGCAAATTTAATCACCGGGGAGCTGTTTTTT. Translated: CASTPWGPSGANLITGELFF.

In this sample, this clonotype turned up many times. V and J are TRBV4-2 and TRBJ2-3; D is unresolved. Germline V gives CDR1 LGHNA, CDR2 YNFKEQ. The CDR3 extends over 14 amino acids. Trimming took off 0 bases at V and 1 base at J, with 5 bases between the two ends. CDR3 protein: CASSQDSGTDTQYF. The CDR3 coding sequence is TGTGCCAGCAGCCAAGACTCTGGCACAGATACGCAGTATTTT.

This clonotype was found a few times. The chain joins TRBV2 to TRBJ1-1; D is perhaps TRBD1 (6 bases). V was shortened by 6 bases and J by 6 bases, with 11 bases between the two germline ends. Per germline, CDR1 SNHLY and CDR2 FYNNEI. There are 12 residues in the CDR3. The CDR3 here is CASRAQGSEAFF. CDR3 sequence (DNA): TGTGCCAGCAGGGCACAGGGTTCTGAAGCTTTCTTT.

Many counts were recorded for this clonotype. The CDR3 loop reads CASSLARQAPYF. CDR3 sequence (DNA): TGTGCCAGCAGTTTAGCGCGACAGGCCCCGTACTTC. V usage is TRBV12-3 or TRBV12-4 and J usage is TRBJ2-5, with D maybe TRBD1 (6 bases). V shed 0 bases and J shed 13 bases, with 12 bases lying between them. The length of the CDR3 is 12 residues.

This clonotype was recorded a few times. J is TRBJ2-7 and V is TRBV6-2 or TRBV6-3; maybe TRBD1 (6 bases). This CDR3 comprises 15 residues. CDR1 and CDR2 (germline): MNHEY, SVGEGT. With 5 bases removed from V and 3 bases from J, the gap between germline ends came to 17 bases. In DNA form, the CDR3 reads TGTGCCAGCAGTGACCCCGGGACACAAAACTACGAGCAGTACTTC. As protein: CASSDPGTQNYEQYF.